Here is one TCR beta chain with its context. What it binds is not known. There are 15 residues in the CDR3. CDR1 and CDR2 (germline): SGHVS, FQNEAQ. V lost 5 bases, J lost 5 bases, and 9 bases stayed unmatched. This record comes from a study of cytomegalovirus exposure and HLA in healthy donors. Overall study results and limits: Many donors carried some public TCRs, although rarity characterized most TCR sequences. V- and J-gene trimming in TCR beta was tied to a missense DCLRE1C variant by an analysis performed later.

The PCR contained 60 Vbeta and 13 Jbeta primers. The table came from immunoSEQ multiplex PCR; TCRdb's copy has only in-frame clones and leaves some out. This table holds 250,000 to 350,000 clones, more than 80% found once. The receptor comes from a man between 35 and 55 years old in good health and CMV-seropositive. The sample was PBMCs. J is TRBJ2-5 and V is TRBV7-8, with TRBD1 matching over 9 bases. DNA for the CDR3: TGTGCCAGCAGCCGGGACAGGGTTGAGATGGAGACCCAGTACTTC. This translates into CASSRDRVEMETQYF.